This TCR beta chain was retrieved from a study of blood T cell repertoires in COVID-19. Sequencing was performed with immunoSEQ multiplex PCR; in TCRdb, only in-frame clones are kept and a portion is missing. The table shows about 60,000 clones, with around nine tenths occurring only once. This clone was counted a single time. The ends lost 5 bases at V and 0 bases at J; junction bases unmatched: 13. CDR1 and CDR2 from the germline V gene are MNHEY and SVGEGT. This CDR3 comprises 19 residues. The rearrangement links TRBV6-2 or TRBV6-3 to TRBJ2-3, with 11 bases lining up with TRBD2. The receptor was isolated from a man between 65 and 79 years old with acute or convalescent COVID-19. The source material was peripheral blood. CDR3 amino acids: CASSALGLAGGVSTDTQYF. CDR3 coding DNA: TGTGCCAGCAGTGCCCTGGGCCTAGCGGGGGGAGTTAGCACAGATACGCAGTATTTT.